This entry features one TCR beta chain sequence. No antigen is known for it. No quality values exist for individual bases; no much larger clone is one base distant. These data are taken from a study of a mutant IDH1 vaccine in newly diagnosed glioma (dated by TCRdb to 2020 to 2023). About the investigation overall: Of the approximately 34 treated patients, about 62% were male and roughly 38% were female, and a mean age of around 40 years was recorded. Before enrollment, patients had received standard therapy of radiotherapy alone, temozolomide alone, or radiochemotherapy with temozolomide; most received the combination. Peripheral blood was collected at six visits: V03 (baseline), V05, V07, V10, V12 and V13. Longitudinal TCRB deep sequencing was done for some 26 treated patients, wherever samples were available for exploratory analyses.

Library prep was done by the immunoSEQ multiplex PCR assay. The hsTCRB Kit was used according to the manufacturer's protocol to amplify rearranged TCR beta chain sequences. Sequencing of TCRB libraries was carried out on an Illumina MiSeq. The published analysis was carried out like this. The proprietary platform of the kit vendor was used for demultiplexing, trimming and gene mapping. TCRdb re-hosts the immuneACCESS table, in-frame sequences only. Its copies lack some clones; in the studies checked, an unresolved V gene accounts for under half of them, and the cause for the rest is not known. V and J calls and clone size are given by that table; D and trimming were obtained from the DNA. The sample table shows about 92,000 clones, and around 77% are seen once. The top ten constitute roughly 6.9% of the sample. General study outcomes and caveats: Availability determined which PBMC samples were chosen for TCRB deep sequencing. Pseudoprogression appeared unrelated to alterations in the top peripheral T cell clonotypes detected by TCRB sequencing. It was noted by the authors that analyses of patient blood samples could not be reproduced owing to sample limitations. Across multiple MHC alleles, vaccine-induced immune responses were seen in 93.3% of patients.

This specimen's time point label, per the study, means: baseline, week 1 (first vaccination visit). The sample's treatment or condition label is to be understood as: pre-vaccination baseline after standard-of-care therapy. All donors had newly diagnosed IDH1-mutant astrocytomas of WHO grade 3 or 4 that showed loss of nuclear ATRX. The samples were drawn from NOA16, a multicentre, single-arm, open-label phase I trial in Germany that tested a mutant IDH1 peptide vaccine in humans for the first time. Blood drawn at visit V03 was used as the baseline sample for immunogenicity testing. Genomic DNA for TCRB sequencing was extracted from EDTA blood using the DNeasy Blood and Tissue Kit. CDR1 SEHNR and CDR2 FQNEAQ are derived from the germline V gene (reference sequence). The CDR3, from cysteine to phenylalanine, totals 19 residues. Only CDR3 DNA is held: 57 bases, read in frame from base 1. V gives up 1 base and J gives up 2 bases, and the segment between their germline ends measures 21 bases.

The sequence was collected from a man aged 35 to 55 with glioma. Recombination connected TRBV7-9 to TRBJ2-1, with a weak D call of TRBD1 (6 bases match). This specimen consisted of PBMCs, obtained from a glioma patient treated with radiotherapy, temozolomide or both. The bases read TGTGCCAGCAGCTTAGTAGCTCCGGGACAAGCGGCCGCCTACAATGAGCAGTTCTTC. It specifies CASSLVAPGQAAAYNEQFF.